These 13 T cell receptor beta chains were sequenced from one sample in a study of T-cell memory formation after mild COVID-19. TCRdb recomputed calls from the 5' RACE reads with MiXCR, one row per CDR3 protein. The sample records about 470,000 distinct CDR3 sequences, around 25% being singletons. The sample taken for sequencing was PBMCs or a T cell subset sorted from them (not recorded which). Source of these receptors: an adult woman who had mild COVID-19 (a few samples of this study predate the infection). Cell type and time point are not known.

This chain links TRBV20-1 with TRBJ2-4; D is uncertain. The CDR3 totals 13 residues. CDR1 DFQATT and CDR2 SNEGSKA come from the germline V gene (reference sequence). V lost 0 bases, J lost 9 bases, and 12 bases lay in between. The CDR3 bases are TGCAGTGCTAGAGATTTGGCTTCTGGCATTCAGTACTTC. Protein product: CSARDLASGIQYF.

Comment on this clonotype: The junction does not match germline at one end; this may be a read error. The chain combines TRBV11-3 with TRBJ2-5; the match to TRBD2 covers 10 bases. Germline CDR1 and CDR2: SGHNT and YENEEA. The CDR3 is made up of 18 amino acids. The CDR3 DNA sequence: TGTGCCAGCAGCCTAGAAGGAGCGGGAGGGCCCACGCGGGAGACCCAGTACTTC. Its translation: CASSLEGAGGPTRETQYF.

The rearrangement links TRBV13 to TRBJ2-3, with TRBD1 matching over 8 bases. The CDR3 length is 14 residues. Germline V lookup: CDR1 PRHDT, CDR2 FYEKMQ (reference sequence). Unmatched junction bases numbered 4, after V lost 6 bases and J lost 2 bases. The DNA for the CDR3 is TGTGCCAGCAGGAAGACAGGGGTCACAGATACGCAGTATTTT. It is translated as CASRKTGVTDTQYF.

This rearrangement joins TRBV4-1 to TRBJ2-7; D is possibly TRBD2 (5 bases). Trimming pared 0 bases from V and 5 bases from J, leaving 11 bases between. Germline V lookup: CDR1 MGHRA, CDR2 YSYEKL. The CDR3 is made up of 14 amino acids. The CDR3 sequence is CASSQERLTHEQYF. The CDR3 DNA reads TGCGCCAGCAGCCAAGAAAGACTAACCCACGAGCAGTACTTC.

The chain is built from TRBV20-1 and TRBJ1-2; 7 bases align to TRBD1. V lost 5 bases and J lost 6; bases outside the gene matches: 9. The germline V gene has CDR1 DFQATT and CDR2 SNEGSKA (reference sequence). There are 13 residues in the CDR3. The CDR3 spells CSASEGAVDGYTF. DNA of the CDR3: TGCAGTGCTTCCGAGGGGGCAGTTGATGGCTACACCTTC.

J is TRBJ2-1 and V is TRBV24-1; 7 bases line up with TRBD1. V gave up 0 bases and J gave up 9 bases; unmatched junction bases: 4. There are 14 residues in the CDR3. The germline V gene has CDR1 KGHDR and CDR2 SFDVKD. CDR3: CATSDLRKGAEQFF. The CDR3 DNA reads TGTGCCACCAGTGATTTGCGCAAGGGGGCTGAGCAGTTCTTC.

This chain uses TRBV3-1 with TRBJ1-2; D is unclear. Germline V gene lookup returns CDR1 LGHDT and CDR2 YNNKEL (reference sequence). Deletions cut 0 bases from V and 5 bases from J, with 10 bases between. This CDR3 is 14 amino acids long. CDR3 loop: CASSQEESAYGYTF. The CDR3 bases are TGTGCCAGCAGCCAAGAAGAATCGGCGTATGGCTACACCTTC.

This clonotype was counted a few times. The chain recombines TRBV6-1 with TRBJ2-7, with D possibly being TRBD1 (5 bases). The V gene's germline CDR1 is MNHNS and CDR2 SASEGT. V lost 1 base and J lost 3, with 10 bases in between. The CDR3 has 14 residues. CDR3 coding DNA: TGTGCCAGCAGTGAAGGGCAGGGTAGCTACGAGCAGTACTTC. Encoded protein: CASSEGQGSYEQYF.

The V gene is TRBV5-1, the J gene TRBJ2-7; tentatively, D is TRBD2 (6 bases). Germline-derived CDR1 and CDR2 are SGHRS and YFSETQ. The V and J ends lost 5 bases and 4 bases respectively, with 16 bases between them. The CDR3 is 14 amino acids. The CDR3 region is CASRTGGAFYEQYF. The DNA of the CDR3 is TGCGCCAGCAGGACCGGGGGTGCCTTTTACGAGCAGTACTTC.

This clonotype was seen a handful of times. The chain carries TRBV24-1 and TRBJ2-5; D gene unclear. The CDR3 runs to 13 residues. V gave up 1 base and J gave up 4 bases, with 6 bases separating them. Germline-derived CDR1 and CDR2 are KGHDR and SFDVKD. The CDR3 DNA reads TGTGCCACCAGTGATTTATGGGGAGAGACCCAGTACTTC. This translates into CATSDLWGETQYF.

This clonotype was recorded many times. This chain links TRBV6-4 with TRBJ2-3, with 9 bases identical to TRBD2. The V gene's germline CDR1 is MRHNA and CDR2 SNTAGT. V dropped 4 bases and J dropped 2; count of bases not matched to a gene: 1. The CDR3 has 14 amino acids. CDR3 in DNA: TGTGCCAGCAGTGCTAGCGGGGACACAGATACGCAGTATTTT. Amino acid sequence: CASSASGDTDTQYF.

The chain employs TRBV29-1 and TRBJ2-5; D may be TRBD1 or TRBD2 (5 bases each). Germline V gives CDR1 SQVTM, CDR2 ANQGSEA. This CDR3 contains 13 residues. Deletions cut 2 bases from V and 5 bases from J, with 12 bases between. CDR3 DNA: TGCAGCGTTGAAAGGGGAGTCACGGAGACCCAGTACTTC. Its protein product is CSVERGVTETQYF.

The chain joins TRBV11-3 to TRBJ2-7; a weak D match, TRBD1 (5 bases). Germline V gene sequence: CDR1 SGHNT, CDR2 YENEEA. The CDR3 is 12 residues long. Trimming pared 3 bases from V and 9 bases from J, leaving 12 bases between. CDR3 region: CASSFGQGGQYF. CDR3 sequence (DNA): TGTGCCAGCAGCTTCGGGCAGGGTGGGCAGTACTTC.